This T cell receptor (beta chain) emerged from a study of T-cell memory formation after mild COVID-19. Background on the study: TCR clusters were mostly confined to one donor each.

TCRdb processed the 5' RACE reads anew with MiXCR; each CDR3 protein has one entry. The table records 95,000 to 120,000 distinct CDR3 sequences, 15% to 20% of them present only once. Findings and caveats of the study: Contracting CD4+ clones lay largely in CM and EM, with CD8+ ones residing in EMRA. Cross-reactive memory apparently joined, as some responding clones appeared in pre-infection memory.

The ends lost 6 bases at V and 0 bases at J; junction bases unmatched: 4. The CDR3 is 15 residues long. In regard to this clonotype: Its antigen is currently unknown.

The chain employs TRBV12-3 or TRBV12-4 and TRBJ1-3, with 8 positions matching TRBD1. The clonotype was recovered from a young man who had mild COVID-19 (a few samples of this study predate the infection). Cell type and time point are not known. What was sequenced was PBMCs or a T cell subset sorted from them (not recorded which). The CDR3 loop reads CASRTQGVSGNTIYF. The CDR3, as DNA: TGTGCCAGCAGAACACAGGGGGTCTCTGGAAACACCATATATTTT.